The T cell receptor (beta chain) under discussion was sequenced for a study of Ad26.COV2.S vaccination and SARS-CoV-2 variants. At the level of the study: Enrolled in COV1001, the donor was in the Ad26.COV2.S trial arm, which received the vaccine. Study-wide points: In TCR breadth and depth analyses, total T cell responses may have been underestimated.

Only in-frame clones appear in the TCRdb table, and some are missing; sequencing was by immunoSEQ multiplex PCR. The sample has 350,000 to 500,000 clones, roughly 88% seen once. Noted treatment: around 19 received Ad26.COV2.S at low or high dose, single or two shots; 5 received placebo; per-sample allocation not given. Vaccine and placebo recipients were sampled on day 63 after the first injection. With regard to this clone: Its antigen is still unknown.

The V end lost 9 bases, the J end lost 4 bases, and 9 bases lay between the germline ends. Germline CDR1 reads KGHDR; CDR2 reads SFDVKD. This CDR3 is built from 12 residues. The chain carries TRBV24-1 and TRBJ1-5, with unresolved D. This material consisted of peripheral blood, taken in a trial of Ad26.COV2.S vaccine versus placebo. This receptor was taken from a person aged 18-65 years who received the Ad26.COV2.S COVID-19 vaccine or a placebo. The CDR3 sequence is CATQTQNQPQHF. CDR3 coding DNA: TGTGCCACCCAGACCCAAAATCAGCCCCAGCATTTT.